The 27 T cell receptor beta chains below come from one sample, sequenced in a study of blood T cells in healthy people across ages (dated by TCRdb to the mid-2010s). Preparation of the library involved 5' RACE. Data came from an Illumina HiSeq 2500. The second PCR ran for about 7 to 11 cycles and used a J-beta primer mix along with a sample-barcoded 5' primer. TCRdb's own reprocessing of the public reads used fastp at Q25 and MiXCR and kept productive beta chains. Rows with one shared CDR3 protein collapse into an entry with the most common genes and DNA. In all, the sample holds almost 550,000 distinct CDR3 sequences, and about 24% of those were seen once. Approximately 10% of the sample is in the top ten clones. The same data also contributed to another study, on T cells of mothers and their children.

The sample comprised blood. Receptors originate from a boy aged 5-17 years in good health.

This clonotype was counted at least ten times. The chain is built from TRBV6-1 and TRBJ2-3, with 7 bases aligning to TRBD1. The CDR3 loop spans 15 amino acids. Losses at the gene ends were 4 bases for V and 4 bases for J; bases not matched to a gene: 8. Germline V gene sequence: CDR1 MNHNS, CDR2 SASEGT. Here the CDR3 DNA reads TGTGCCAGCAGTGCCTCTTCCACAGGGGCAGATACGCAGTATTTT. This codes for CASSASSTGADTQYF.

This clonotype has only a few counts. The junction differs from germline at one of its ends, possibly a read error. The rearrangement uses TRBV27 and TRBJ2-1; D is uncertain. CDR3 length: 14 residues. Germline CDR1 is MNHEY and CDR2 is SMNVEV (reference sequence). The CDR3 bases are TGTGCCAGCAGCTTATTTTCTTACGTGGATGAGCAGTTCTTC. It is translated as CASSLFSYVDEQFF.

The CDR3 DNA sequence: TGCAGTGCTAGAAATAGACAGGGGGTCACCTACGAGCAGTACTTC. Protein product: CSARNRQGVTYEQYF. The chain couples TRBV20-1 to TRBJ2-7; 9 bases are shared with TRBD1. The V gene end was trimmed by 2 bases and the J gene end by 2 bases; junction bases not matched to a gene: 7. Per the germline V gene, CDR1 is DFQATT and CDR2 is SNEGSKA (reference sequence). CDR3 size: 15 residues.

This clonotype has only one observation. A read error may produce the germline difference seen at one junction end. The chain carries TRBV20-1 and TRBJ2-3, with TRBD2 identical over 13 bases. There are 13 residues in the CDR3. Per the germline V gene, CDR1 is DFQATT and CDR2 is SNEGSKA (reference sequence). CDR3 region: CSAWTSGGNTRYF. In nucleotides, the CDR3 is TGCAGTGCCTGGACTAGCGGGGGAAATACGCGGTATTTT.

Only a few counts were recorded for this clonotype. The chain joins TRBV6-5 to TRBJ1-1; TRBD1 might be the D (6 bases). This CDR3 is 15 amino acids long. V was trimmed by 2 bases and J by 2 bases, leaving 12 bases between them. In germline, CDR1 is MNHEY, CDR2 SVGAGI. The CDR3 is CASSYQTGRNTEAFF. The CDR3, as DNA: TGTGCCAGCAGTTACCAGACAGGACGAAACACTGAAGCTTTCTTT.

This clonotype appeared a few times. V usage is TRBV27 and J usage is TRBJ2-5; perhaps TRBD1 as D (6 bases). This CDR3 contains 15 residues. The V and J ends lost 4 bases and 2 bases respectively, with 14 bases between them. Germline V lookup: CDR1 MNHEY, CDR2 SMNVEV (reference sequence). The CDR3 DNA sequence: TGTGCCAGCAGTTCTCGCTGGACAGCTCAAGAGACCCAGTACTTC. The encoded protein is CASSSRWTAQETQYF.

The table lists this clonotype with many counts. The chain uses TRBV12-3 or TRBV12-4 and TRBJ2-7, with 9 positions matching TRBD1. The CDR3 covers 14 residues. J was trimmed by 3 bases and V by 3 bases; bases with no gene match: 3. The CDR3, as DNA: TGTGCCAGCAGTTTGGGACAGGGATACTACGAGCAGTACTTC. Translating it yields CASSLGQGYYEQYF.

In its sample, this clonotype was seen a few times. The J gene is TRBJ2-5, the V gene TRBV10-2; D gene ambiguous. The DNA matches TRBJ2-7 better at its end, which makes the J call doubtful. Germline CDR1 reads WSHSY; CDR2 reads SAAADI. The CDR3 spans 12 residues. Written as DNA, the CDR3 is TGCGCCAGCAGGGACGGGCTAGTCGAGCAGTACTTC. It is translated as CASRDGLVEQYF.

The CDR3 sequence is CASSLSGRGTYEQYF. As DNA, the CDR3 is TGTGCCAGCAGTTTATCTGGCAGGGGCACCTACGAGCAGTACTTC. The chain combines TRBV28 with TRBJ2-7; tentatively, D is TRBD1 (6 bases). CDR1 is MDHEN, CDR2 SYDVKM, per germline. CDR3 length: 15 residues. V lost 1 base and J lost 2, with 12 bases in between.

The chain recombines TRBV11-2 with TRBJ2-1; tentative D call: TRBD2 (6 bases). V was pared by 1 base and J by 1 base, with 11 bases between. This CDR3 has 16 residues. Germline V gene sequence: CDR1 SGHAT, CDR2 FQNNGV. CDR3 region: CASSLGDFPSYNEQFF. In nucleotides, the CDR3 is TGTGCCAGCAGCTTAGGGGACTTTCCTTCCTACAATGAGCAGTTCTTC.

The rearrangement joins TRBV20-1 to TRBJ2-5, with 7 bases that match TRBD2. The CDR3 consists of 13 residues. Per the germline V gene, CDR1 is DFQATT and CDR2 is SNEGSKA (reference sequence). V lost 3 bases and J lost 3; bases outside the gene matches: 4. The CDR3 loop is CSASGLAEETQYF. The DNA of the CDR3 is TGCAGTGCTAGCGGCCTAGCGGAAGAGACCCAGTACTTC.

J is TRBJ2-2 and V is TRBV4-1; 12 bases are shared with TRBD2. The length of the CDR3 is 17 residues. V lost 4 bases to trimming and J lost 6 bases; unmatched junction nucleotides: 9. Germline V gene lookup returns CDR1 MGHRA and CDR2 YSYEKL. The CDR3 sequence is CASSLSWTSGKAGELFF. CDR3 nucleotides: TGCGCCAGCAGCCTTAGTTGGACTAGCGGGAAGGCCGGGGAGCTGTTTTTT.

This chain uses TRBV15 with TRBJ2-3; D possibly corresponds to TRBD2 (5 bases). The ends were cut back, 3 bases at V and 7 bases at J, with 20 bases in the middle. The germline CDR1 and CDR2 sequences are LNHNV and YYDKDF (reference sequence). The CDR3 extends over 16 amino acids. The CDR3 here is CATSSRSRGGFYTQYF. The DNA for the CDR3 is TGTGCCACCAGCAGTAGGAGCCGCGGAGGTTTCTATACGCAGTATTTT.

This clonotype was observed a handful of times. This chain connects TRBV5-1 to TRBJ2-1; D unclear. CDR1 and CDR2 (germline): SGHRS, YFSETQ. With 2 bases removed from V and 15 bases from J, the gap between germline ends came to 18 bases. The CDR3 is 13 amino acids. CDR3 in DNA: TGCGCCAGCAGCTTCTCTCTGGCTGAGCAGCGGTTCTTC. It yields the protein CASSFSLAEQRFF. Filled out from reference TRBV5-1 and TRBJ2-1, the complete variable domain reads KAGVTQTPRYLIKTRGQQVTLSCSPISGHRSVSWYQQTPGQGLQFLFEYFSETQRNKGNFPGRFSGRQFSNSRSEMNVSTLELGDSALYLCASSFSLAEQRFFGPGTRLTVL.

This clonotype was counted once. The V and J genes are TRBV24-1 and TRBJ2-1, with no clear D. V was clipped by 3 bases and J by 0 bases, with 5 bases between them. CDR1 and CDR2 (germline): KGHDR, SFDVKD. The CDR3 sequence is 14 residues long. In DNA, the CDR3 is TGTGCCACCAGTGATAGGAGCTCCTACAATGAGCAGTTCTTC. This translates into CATSDRSSYNEQFF.

This clonotype was observed a few times. This sequence joins TRBV20-1 and TRBJ2-3; 7 bases map to TRBD1. Trimming cost V 4 bases and J 2 bases; bases outside gene matches: 9. This CDR3 contains 15 residues. Germline V gene lookup returns CDR1 DFQATT and CDR2 SNEGSKA (reference sequence). Here the CDR3 DNA reads TGCAGTGCTACCGGGACAGACCGTTTCACAGATACGCAGTATTTT. This translates into CSATGTDRFTDTQYF.

This clonotype was observed a handful of times. Here the CDR3 DNA reads TGCAGCGTTGAAACGGTGTACGAGCAGTACTTC. It specifies CSVETVYEQYF. The V call is TRBV29-1, the J call TRBJ2-7; D unclear. Germline V gives CDR1 SQVTM, CDR2 ANQGSEA. The CDR3 length is 11 residues. Trimming left V 2 bases short and J 4 bases short, with 6 bases between.

This clonotype has a handful of counts. The rearrangement uses TRBV30 and TRBJ2-2, with 7 bases matching TRBD1. Per germline, CDR1 GTSNPN and CDR2 SVGIG (reference sequence). The CDR3 has 14 residues. After removal of 3 bases from V and 1 base from J, the junction contained 2 bases not matched to a gene. Written as DNA, the CDR3 is TGTGCCTGGAGATGGACAGGGAACACCGGGGAGCTGTTTTTT. Translated, it gives CAWRWTGNTGELFF.

The rearrangement uses TRBV4-1 and TRBJ1-2; no firm D call. V dropped 0 bases and J dropped 2 bases, with 10 bases sitting between them. The CDR3 has 15 residues. Germline lookup yields CDR1 MGHRA and CDR2 YSYEKL. This CDR3 is CASSQDTPANYGYTF. CDR3 DNA sequence: TGCGCCAGCAGCCAAGATACGCCCGCCAACTATGGCTACACCTTC.

This clonotype showed up just once. This chain links TRBV7-8 with TRBJ2-7; D might be TRBD2 (6 bases). Trimming cost V 2 bases and J 0 bases, with 11 bases left between them. The CDR3 extends over 15 amino acids. Germline values: CDR1 SGHVS, CDR2 FQNEAQ. CDR3 DNA sequence: TGTGCCAGCAGCTTAAAGCCGGACTACTCCTACGAGCAGTACTTC. Translating gives CASSLKPDYSYEQYF.

The rearrangement links TRBV23-1 to TRBJ1-1; TRBD1 agrees at 8 bases. TRBV23-1 is noted as an ORF with a role that remains uncertain. V gave up 4 bases and J gave up 2 bases; unmatched junction bases: 9. The CDR3 contains 16 residues. The chain's CDR3 is CASSPVIPGGNTEAFF. In DNA form, the CDR3 reads TGCGCCAGCAGTCCGGTGATTCCAGGGGGCAACACTGAAGCTTTCTTT.

This clonotype was seen only a few times. The chain recombines TRBV28 with TRBJ1-6; D perhaps matches TRBD1 (6 bases). V was shortened by 11 bases and J by 5 bases, with 13 bases between the two germline ends. This CDR3 is 13 amino acids long. The V gene's germline CDR1 is MDHEN and CDR2 SYDVKM. DNA of the CDR3: TGTGCCGGACAGACAGGTGATAATTCACCCCTCCACTTT. Residues: CAGQTGDNSPLHF.

V usage is TRBV12-3 or TRBV12-4 and J usage is TRBJ2-1, with D perhaps TRBD2 (5 bases). Trimming left V 6 bases short and J 5 bases short, with 17 bases between. This CDR3 has 15 amino acids. CDR3 bases: TGTGCCAGCAGCCCCTGGAGCCCGAGGGACAATGAGCAGTTCTTC. Translated, it gives CASSPWSPRDNEQFF.

This clonotype was picked up many times. V and J are TRBV7-9 and TRBJ2-5; 9 bases match TRBD2. Trimming cost V 5 bases and J 3 bases; bases outside gene matches: 4. From germline, CDR1 is SEHNR and CDR2 FQNEAQ (reference sequence). The CDR3 extends over 14 amino acids. The CDR3 region has the DNA TGTGCCAGCAGCCGGACTAGCGTCGAAGAGACCCAGTACTTC. This encodes CASSRTSVEETQYF.

The sample holds many counts of this clonotype. The genes are TRBV29-1 and TRBJ1-4; D gene unclear. Germline values: CDR1 SQVTM, CDR2 ANQGSEA. V was cut by 7 bases and J by 8 bases, with 11 bases left in between. The CDR3 sequence is 11 residues long. CDR3 protein: CSAGPKEKLFF. CDR3 nucleotide sequence: TGCAGCGCTGGACCGAAAGAAAAACTGTTTTTT.

This clonotype was picked up a small number of times. The chain uses TRBV4-2 and TRBJ2-5; maybe TRBD2 (5 bases). The germline CDR1 and CDR2 sequences are LGHNA and YNFKEQ. This CDR3 region has 14 residues. Trimming took off 4 bases at V and 4 bases at J, with 13 bases between the two ends. CDR3 in DNA: TGTGCCAGCAGCCCACTAGTCCCGTCAGAGACCCAGTACTTC. Its translation is CASSPLVPSETQYF.

This clonotype came up once. A clone one base away is much larger, so this may be a read error. Likely a read error: the CDR3 ends without its conserved phenylalanine or tryptophan. The DNA is omitted, as the CDR3 cannot be located on it reliably, and the CDR3 follows TCRdb's listing. V and J are TRBV21-1 and TRBJ2-7; no check of the table's D call, TRBD2, against the DNA was made. TRBV21-1 is annotated as a pseudogene. The CDR3 adds up to 15 amino acids, both ends counted. The CDR3 loop reads CASSKGRTSDLAQYL.